What follows are 9 T cell receptor beta chains derived from one specimen sequenced in a study of T cell responses to AZD1222 COVID-19 vaccine. Profiled with immunoSEQ multiplex PCR; TCRdb holds only in-frame clones, not every one. This table has approximately 76,000 clones, more than 70% appearing once. Sequenced material: peripheral blood, taken on day 0 of AZD1222 vaccination. These receptors came from an adult in good health.

The chain is built from TRBV6-4 and TRBJ2-3; 12 nucleotides match TRBD2. With 5 bases clipped from V and 5 bases from J, the junction kept 5 bases outside the gene matches. CDR3 length equals 15 residues. Germline CDR1 MRHNA, CDR2 SNTAGT. CDR3 sequence: CASSPLAGGKDTQYF. The CDR3 nucleotides are TGTGCCAGCAGTCCACTAGCGGGAGGTAAAGATACGCAGTATTTT.

This chain joins TRBV28 and TRBJ2-5; tentative D call: TRBD2 (6 bases). The V end lost 2 bases, the J end lost 5 bases, and 18 bases lay between the germline ends. The CDR3 is 16 residues long. CDR1 MDHEN and CDR2 SYDVKM come from the germline V gene. The DNA of the CDR3 is TGTGCCAGCAGTTTAAGTCGGGCCGAGGGGAGGGAGACCCAGTACTTC. Amino acids: CASSLSRAEGRETQYF.

This clone has a single count. The chain employs TRBV14 and TRBJ2-5; D tentatively fits TRBD1 or TRBD2 (5 bases each). CDR1 is SGHDN and CDR2 is FVKESK in the germline V gene. This CDR3 comprises 12 residues. The germline V and J ends were trimmed by 8 bases and 4 bases, with 11 bases remaining between them. CDR3 DNA sequence: TGTGCCAGCGCCCGGGGCCCAGAGACCCAGTACTTC. As protein: CASARGPETQYF.

This chain joins TRBV12-3 or TRBV12-4 and TRBJ1-2, with a possible D match to TRBD1 (6 bases). With 3 bases removed from V and 6 bases from J, the gap between germline ends came to 11 bases. The CDR3 spans 13 residues. The CDR3 is CASSFNRENGYTF. The CDR3 DNA follows: TGTGCCAGCAGTTTTAACAGGGAAAATGGCTACACCTTC.

The chain uses TRBV3-1 (or the pseudogene TRBV3-2) and TRBJ2-5; 13 bases align to TRBD2. Germline lookup yields CDR1 LGHDT and CDR2 YNNKEL (reference sequence). The CDR3 has 18 amino acids. V lost 7 bases to trimming and J lost 0 bases; unmatched junction nucleotides: 11. The CDR3 DNA follows: TGTGCCAGCACTGACGCTACTAGCGGGGGGGTTTACCAAGAGACCCAGTACTTC. Protein product: CASTDATSGGVYQETQYF.

The chain employs TRBV11-3 and TRBJ1-5; D ambiguous. The CDR3 spans 18 residues. V was clipped by 0 bases and J by 0 bases, with 15 bases between them. The germline CDR1 and CDR2 sequences are SGHNT and YENEEA. The CDR3 region is CASSLDKSTNYSNQPQHF. Here the CDR3 DNA reads TGTGCCAGCAGCTTAGATAAGTCGACAAACTATAGCAATCAGCCCCAGCATTTT.

J is TRBJ1-1 and V is TRBV29-1; no clear D gene. V was clipped by 7 bases and J by 0 bases, with 12 bases between them. This CDR3 has 13 residues. Germline V gives CDR1 SQVTM, CDR2 ANQGSEA. CDR3 sequence: CSAQLNLNTEAFF. CDR3 in DNA: TGCAGCGCACAGCTAAACCTGAACACTGAAGCTTTCTTT.

Note on this clone: The identical CDR3 is also encoded by other nucleotide sequences in the sample. The J gene is TRBJ1-4, the V gene TRBV5-1, with 9 bases aligning to TRBD1. Germline CDR1 and CDR2: SGHRS and YFSETQ. The CDR3 sequence is 14 residues long. V was pared by 4 bases and J by 5 bases, with 3 bases of the junction left unmatched. The CDR3 loop is CASSLQGANEKLFF. The CDR3 bases are TGCGCCAGCAGCCTACAGGGGGCAAATGAAAAACTGTTTTTT.

The chain's CDR3 is CASSVRVPTYEQYF. For the CDR3, the DNA is TGTGCCAGCAGTGTCCGGGTCCCTACCTACGAGCAGTACTTC. The chain uses TRBV27 and TRBJ2-7; D unresolved. This CDR3 is built from 14 residues. Germline CDR1 MNHEY, CDR2 SMNVEV (reference sequence). The V and J ends lost 5 bases and 2 bases respectively, with 13 bases between them.